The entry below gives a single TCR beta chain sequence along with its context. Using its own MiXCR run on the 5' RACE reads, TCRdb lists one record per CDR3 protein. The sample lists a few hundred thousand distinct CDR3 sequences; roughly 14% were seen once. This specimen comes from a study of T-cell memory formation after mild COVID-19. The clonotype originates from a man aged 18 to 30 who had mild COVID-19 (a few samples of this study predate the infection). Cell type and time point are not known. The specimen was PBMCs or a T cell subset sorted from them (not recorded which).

In nucleotides, the CDR3 is TGTGCCAGCAGCCCCGCCGGACTAGCTCGAGATACGCAGTATTTT. Translation: CASSPAGLARDTQYF. This sequence joins TRBV5-4 and TRBJ2-3; TRBD2 matches 8 bases. The V gene's germline CDR1 is SGHNT and CDR2 YYREEE (reference sequence). V was clipped by 4 bases and J by 5 bases; unmatched bases: 9. The CDR3 runs 15 residues.